The clone carrying this TCR beta chain has more than one count but fewer than ten. Its matching antigen is unknown. A single record per CDR3 protein comes from TCRdb applying MiXCR to the RT-PCR reads. The sample includes a few hundred thousand distinct CDR3 sequences, approximately 20% of them seen just once. Per the germline V gene, CDR1 is DFQATT and CDR2 is SNEGSKA (reference sequence). The CDR3 runs 17 residues. V gave up 3 bases and J gave up 4 bases; unmatched junction bases: 8. This sample is drawn from a study of response to subunit inactivated influenza vaccine. Study-wide points: Few additional T cells are recruited per seasonal influenza vaccination, authors suggested.

This specimen was PBMCs from blood, taken approximately 20 months after vaccination. The V and J genes are TRBV20-1 and TRBJ2-1, with 14 bases aligning to TRBD2. This clonotype was obtained from a man between 50 and 69 years old who received an inactivated influenza vaccine. The CDR3 nucleotides are TGCAGTGCTAGCCCAGGACTAGCGGGAGGAGGATACAATGAGCAGTTCTTC. This encodes CSASPGLAGGGYNEQFF.